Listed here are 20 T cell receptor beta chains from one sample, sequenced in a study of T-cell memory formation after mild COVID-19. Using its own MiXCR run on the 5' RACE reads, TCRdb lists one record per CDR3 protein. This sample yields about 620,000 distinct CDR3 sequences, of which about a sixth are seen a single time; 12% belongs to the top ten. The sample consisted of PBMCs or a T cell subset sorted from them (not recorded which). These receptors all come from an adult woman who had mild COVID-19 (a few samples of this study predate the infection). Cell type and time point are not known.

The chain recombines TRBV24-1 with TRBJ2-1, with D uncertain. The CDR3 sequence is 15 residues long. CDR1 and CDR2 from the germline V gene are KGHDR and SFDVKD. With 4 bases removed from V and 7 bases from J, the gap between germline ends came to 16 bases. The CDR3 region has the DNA TGTGCCACCAGTGACCCTATTAGAAGTAGGAATGAGCAGTTCTTC. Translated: CATSDPIRSRNEQFF.

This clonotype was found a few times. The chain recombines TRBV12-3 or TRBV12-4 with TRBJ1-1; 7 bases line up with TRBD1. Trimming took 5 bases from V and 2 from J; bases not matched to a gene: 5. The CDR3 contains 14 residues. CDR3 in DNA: TGTGCCAGCAGTCGGGACAGCTACAACACTGAAGCTTTCTTT. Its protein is CASSRDSYNTEAFF.

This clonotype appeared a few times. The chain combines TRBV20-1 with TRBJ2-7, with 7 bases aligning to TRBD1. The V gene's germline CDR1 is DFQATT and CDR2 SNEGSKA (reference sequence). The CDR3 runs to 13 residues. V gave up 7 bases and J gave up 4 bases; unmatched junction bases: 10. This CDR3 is CSGSTGKGYEQYF. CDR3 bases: TGCAGTGGGTCGACAGGGAAAGGTTACGAGCAGTACTTC.

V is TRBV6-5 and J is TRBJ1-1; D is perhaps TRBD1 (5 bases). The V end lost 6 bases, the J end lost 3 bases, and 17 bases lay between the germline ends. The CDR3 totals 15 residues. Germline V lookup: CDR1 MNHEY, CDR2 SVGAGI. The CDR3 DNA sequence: TGTGCCAGCAGCCCCGGGGGACCGAGGGACACTGAAGCTTTCTTT. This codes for CASSPGGPRDTEAFF.

The CDR3 loop is CASSPDRKYEQYF. The CDR3 nucleotides are TGCGCCAGCAGTCCGGACAGAAAGTACGAGCAGTACTTC. The genes are TRBV4-3 and TRBJ2-7; the D gene is possibly TRBD1 (6 bases). The germline gives CDR1 LGHNA, CDR2 YSLEER. The CDR3 runs to 13 residues. V was clipped by 6 bases and J by 4 bases, with 13 bases between them.

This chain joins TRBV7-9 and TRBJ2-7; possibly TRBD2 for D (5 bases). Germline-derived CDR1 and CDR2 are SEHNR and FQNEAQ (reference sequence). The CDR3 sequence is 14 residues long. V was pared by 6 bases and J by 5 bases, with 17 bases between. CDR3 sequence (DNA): TGTGCCAGCAGATCCGGACTCGCCGACGACGAGCAGTACTTC. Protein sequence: CASRSGLADDEQYF.

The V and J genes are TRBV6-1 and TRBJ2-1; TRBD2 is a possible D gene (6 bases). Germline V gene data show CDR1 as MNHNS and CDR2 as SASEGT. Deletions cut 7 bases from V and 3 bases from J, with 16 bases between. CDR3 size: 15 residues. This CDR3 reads CASNPLRTIYNEQFF. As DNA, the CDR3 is TGTGCCAGCAATCCCCTCCGGACTATCTACAATGAGCAGTTCTTC.

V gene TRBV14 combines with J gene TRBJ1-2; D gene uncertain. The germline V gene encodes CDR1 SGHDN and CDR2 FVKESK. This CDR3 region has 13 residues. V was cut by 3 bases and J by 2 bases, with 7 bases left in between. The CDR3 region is CASSHDGNYGYTF. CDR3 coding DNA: TGTGCCAGCAGCCATGACGGAAACTATGGCTACACCTTC.

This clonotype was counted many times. CDR3 protein: CASSLATGPAGEFF. The CDR3 region has the DNA TGTGCCAGCAGCTTAGCGACAGGGCCGGCGGGGGAGTTCTTC. The rearrangement links TRBV7-9 to TRBJ2-1, with D possibly called TRBD1 or TRBD2 (7 bases each). Germline V gene sequence: CDR1 SEHNR, CDR2 FQNEAQ (reference sequence). V lost 0 bases, J lost 14 bases, and 17 bases lay in between. The CDR3 spans 14 residues. The entire variable domain, with the rest obtained from reference TRBV7-9 and TRBJ2-1, is as follows: DTGVSQNPRHKITKRGQNVTFRCDPISEHNRLYWYRQTLGQGPEFLTYFQNEAQLEKSRLLSDRFSAERPKGSFSTLEIQRTEQGDSAMYLCASSLATGPAGEFFGPGTRLTVL.

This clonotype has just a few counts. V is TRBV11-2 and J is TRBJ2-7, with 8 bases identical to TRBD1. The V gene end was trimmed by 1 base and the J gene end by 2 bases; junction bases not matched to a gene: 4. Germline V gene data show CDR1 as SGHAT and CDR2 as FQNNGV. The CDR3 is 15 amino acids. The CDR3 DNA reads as TGTGCCAGCAGCTTAGTCCAGGGGGCAACCTACGAGCAGTACTTC. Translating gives CASSLVQGATYEQYF.

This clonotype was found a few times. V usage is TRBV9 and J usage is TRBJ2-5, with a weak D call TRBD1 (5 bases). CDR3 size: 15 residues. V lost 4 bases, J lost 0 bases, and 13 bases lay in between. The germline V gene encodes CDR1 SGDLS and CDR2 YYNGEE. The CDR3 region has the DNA TGTGCCAGCAGCCCGTCAGGACACAACCAAGAGACCCAGTACTTC. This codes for CASSPSGHNQETQYF.

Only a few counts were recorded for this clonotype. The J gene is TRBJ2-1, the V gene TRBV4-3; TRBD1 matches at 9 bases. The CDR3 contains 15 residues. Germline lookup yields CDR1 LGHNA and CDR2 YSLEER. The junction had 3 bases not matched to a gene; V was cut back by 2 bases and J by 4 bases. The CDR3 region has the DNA TGCGCCAGCAGCCAAACAGGGGGCGCTTACAATGAGCAGTTCTTC. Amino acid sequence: CASSQTGGAYNEQFF.

The CDR3 DNA follows: TGCGCCAGTTTTCCGGGGGACAATGAGCAGTTCTTC. Its protein is CASFPGDNEQFF. V and J are TRBV10-2 and TRBJ2-1, with D perhaps matching TRBD2 (6 bases). The CDR3 is made up of 12 amino acids. Deletions cut 9 bases from V and 5 bases from J, with 11 bases between. Germline CDR1 and CDR2: WSHSY and SAAADI.

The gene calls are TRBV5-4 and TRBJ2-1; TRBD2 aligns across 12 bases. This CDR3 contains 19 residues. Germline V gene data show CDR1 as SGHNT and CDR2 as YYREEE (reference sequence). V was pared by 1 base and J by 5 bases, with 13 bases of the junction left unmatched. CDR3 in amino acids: CASSLRSSGGAAWDNEQFF. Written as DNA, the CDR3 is TGTGCCAGCAGCTTGCGCTCTAGCGGGGGGGCCGCCTGGGACAATGAGCAGTTCTTC.

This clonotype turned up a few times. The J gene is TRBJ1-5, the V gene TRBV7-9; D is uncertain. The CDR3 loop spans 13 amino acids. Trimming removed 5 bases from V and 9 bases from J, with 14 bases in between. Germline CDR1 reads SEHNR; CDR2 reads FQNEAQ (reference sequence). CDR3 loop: CASSVTGVGPQHF. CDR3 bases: TGTGCCAGCAGCGTGACCGGGGTGGGGCCCCAGCATTTT.

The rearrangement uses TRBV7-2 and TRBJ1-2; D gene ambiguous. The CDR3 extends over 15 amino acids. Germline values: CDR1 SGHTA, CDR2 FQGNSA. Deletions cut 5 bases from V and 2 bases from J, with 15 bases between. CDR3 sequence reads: CASSQPLTQNYGYTF. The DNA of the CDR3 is TGTGCCAGCAGCCAACCGCTGACCCAGAACTATGGCTACACCTTC.

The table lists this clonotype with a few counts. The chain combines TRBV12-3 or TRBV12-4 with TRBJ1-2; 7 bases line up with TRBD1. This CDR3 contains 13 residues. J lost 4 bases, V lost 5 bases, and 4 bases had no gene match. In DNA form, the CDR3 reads TGTGCCAGCAGTGACAGGGAAGCCTATGGCTACACCTTC. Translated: CASSDREAYGYTF.

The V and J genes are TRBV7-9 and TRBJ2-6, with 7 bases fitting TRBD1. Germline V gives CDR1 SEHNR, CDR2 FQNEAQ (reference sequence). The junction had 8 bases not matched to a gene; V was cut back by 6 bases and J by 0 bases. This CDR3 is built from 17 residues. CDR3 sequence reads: CASSRGGRISGANVLTF. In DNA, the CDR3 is TGTGCCAGCAGTCGAGGGGGCCGCATCTCTGGGGCCAACGTCCTGACTTTC. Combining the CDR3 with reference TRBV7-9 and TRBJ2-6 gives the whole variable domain DTGVSQNPRHKITKRGQNVTFRCDPISEHNRLYWYRQTLGQGPEFLTYFQNEAQLEKSRLLSDRFSAERPKGSFSTLEIQRTEQGDSAMYLCASSRGGRISGANVLTFGAGSRLTVL.

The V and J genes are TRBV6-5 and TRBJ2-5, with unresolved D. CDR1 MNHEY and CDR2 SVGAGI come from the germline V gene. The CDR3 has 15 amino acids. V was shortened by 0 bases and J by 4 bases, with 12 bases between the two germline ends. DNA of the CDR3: TGTGCCAGCAGTTACTCGAATCGAGCATTAGAGACCCAGTACTTC. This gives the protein CASSYSNRALETQYF.

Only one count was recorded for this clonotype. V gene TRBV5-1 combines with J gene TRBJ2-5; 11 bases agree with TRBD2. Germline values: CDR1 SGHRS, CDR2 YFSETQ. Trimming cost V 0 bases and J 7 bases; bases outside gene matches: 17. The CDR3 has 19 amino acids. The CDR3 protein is CASSLGTSGSYRMRGTQYF. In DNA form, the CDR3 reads TGCGCCAGCAGCTTGGGGACTAGCGGGTCCTACCGAATGAGGGGGACCCAGTACTTC.